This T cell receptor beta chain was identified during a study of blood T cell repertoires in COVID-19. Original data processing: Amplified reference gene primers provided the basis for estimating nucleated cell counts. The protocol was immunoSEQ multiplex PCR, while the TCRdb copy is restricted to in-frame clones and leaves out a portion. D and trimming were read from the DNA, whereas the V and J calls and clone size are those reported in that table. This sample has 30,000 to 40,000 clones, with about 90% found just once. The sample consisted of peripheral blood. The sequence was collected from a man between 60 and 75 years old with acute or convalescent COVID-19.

CDR3 sequence: CASRPDFPSYNEQFF. For the CDR3, the DNA is TGTGCCAGCAGACCGGACTTTCCCTCCTACAATGAGCAGTTCTTC. V and J are TRBV6-6 and TRBJ2-1; the D gene is possibly TRBD2 (5 bases). The germline V gene encodes CDR1 MNHNY and CDR2 SVGAGI (reference sequence). The CDR3 is made up of 15 amino acids. The V end lost 6 bases, the J end lost 0 bases, and 12 bases lay between the germline ends.